The 5 T cell receptor beta chains below all came from one sample that was sequenced in a study of blood T cell repertoires in COVID-19 (dated by TCRdb to about 2020). Libraries were made using the immunoSEQ multiplex PCR assay. TCRdb holds this immuneACCESS table with in-frame rearrangements only. Some clones are missing; in checked studies, unresolved V genes explain under half, and the rest has no known cause. Here the sample has about 190,000 clones; around 80% occur a single time. The leading ten clones occupy approximately 19% of the sample. The sample was peripheral blood. These receptors all come from a human donor in a cohort sampled during active COVID-19.

This clone was picked up a small number of times. This chain joins TRBV4-2 and TRBJ2-1, with 8 bases fitting TRBD2. CDR1 is LGHNA, CDR2 YNFKEQ, per germline. The CDR3 is made up of 15 amino acids. V was clipped by 3 bases and J by 7 bases; unmatched bases: 8. The CDR3 loop reads CASSQGAGGANEQFF. CDR3 DNA sequence: TGTGCCAGCAGCCAGGGGGCCGGGGGGGCTAATGAGCAGTTCTTC.

This CDR3 reads CASSLPDRPWEPQHF. The CDR3 nucleotides are TGTGCCAGCAGCCTCCCGGACAGACCGTGGGAGCCCCAGCATTTT. The V gene is TRBV28, the J gene TRBJ1-5, with a weak D call TRBD1 (6 bases). The length of the CDR3 is 15 residues. The V end lost 6 bases, the J end lost 8 bases, and 20 bases lay between the germline ends. CDR1 is MDHEN and CDR2 is SYDVKM in the germline V gene.

The chain couples TRBV15 to TRBJ2-2; TRBD2 is a possible D gene (6 bases). The germline V gene has CDR1 LNHNV and CDR2 YYDKDF (reference sequence). The CDR3 is made up of 17 amino acids. Trimming took off 0 bases at V and 3 bases at J, with 14 bases between the two ends. The DNA of the CDR3 is TGTGCCACCAGCAGAGATCAAAGGACTACCTACACCGGGGAGCTGTTTTTT. It specifies CATSRDQRTTYTGELFF.

The CDR3 here is CASSPGYRDRNEQYV. CDR3 DNA: TGTGCCAGCAGCCCAGGATACCGGGACAGGAACGAGCAGTACGTC. The chain has TRBV7-9 and TRBJ2-7; 8 nucleotides agree with TRBD1. J lost 5 bases, V lost 5 bases, and 11 bases had no gene match. The germline V gene encodes CDR1 SEHNR and CDR2 FQNEAQ (reference sequence). The CDR3 covers 15 residues.

J is TRBJ1-5 and V is TRBV6-1; D gene unclear. CDR1 MNHNS and CDR2 SASEGT come from the germline V gene. CDR3 length: 14 amino acids. Trimming pared 2 bases from V and 4 bases from J, leaving 9 bases between. CDR3 sequence reads: CASSESGANQPQHF. Written as DNA, the CDR3 is TGTGCCAGCAGTGAATCGGGTGCGAATCAGCCCCAGCATTTT.